This TCR beta chain was recovered during a study of T cell repertoires in cytomegalovirus infection. Study conclusions and caveats: Totalled public TCR beta family frequency picked out people who carried CMV plus the relevant HLA. The ex vivo response was dominated by HLA-C-restricted CMV-specific TCR beta clonotypes.

To note about this clonotype: The target antigen is unknown.

Using its own MiXCR run on the reads, TCRdb lists one record per CDR3 protein. The repertoire holds about 530,000 distinct CDR3 sequences, with around 27% as singletons. Germline V CDR1 and CDR2: LNHDA, SQIVND (reference sequence). The J segment lost 7 bases and the V segment lost 5 bases, leaving 16 bases of the junction unmatched. This CDR3 is 17 amino acids long. Specimen: PBMCs. This sequence was found in a human donor in good health (CMV status not recorded). Some clones in this sample may be carry-over from other donors' samples. The chain carries TRBV19 and TRBJ1-5; 8 bases align to TRBD1. The chain's CDR3 is CASSARQGRGDGQPQHF. CDR3 coding DNA: TGTGCCAGTAGTGCCAGACAGGGGAGGGGGGACGGCCAGCCCCAGCATTTT.